A selection of T cell receptor beta chains follows, all from one sample in a study of T cell responses to AZD1222 COVID-19 vaccine. Using immunoSEQ multiplex PCR, the repertoire was profiled, and TCRdb retains in-frame clones only, with some absent. The sample gives some 110,000 clones, around 91% of which show up once; about 19% is in the top ten. The specimen comprised peripheral blood, sampled on day 0 of AZD1222 vaccination. These receptors came from an adult in good health. The CDR3 runs from the conserved cysteine through the conserved F or W. The order of the fields is CDR3 DNA, CDR3 protein, V gene, D gene, clone size, J gene. A D gene is named only where the DNA matches it firmly. Only part of the rows carry a size: once, few, many, or a class if the clone is expanded.

DNA: TGTGCCAGCAGTCGGACAGGGGCTGATCAGCCCCAGCATTTT
CDR3: CASSRTGADQPQHF
V: TRBV6-5
D: TRBD1
size: .
J: TRBJ1-5

DNA: TGTGCCAGCAGTCCCGGGACAGGGGACAATGAGCAGTTCTTC
CDR3: CASSPGTGDNEQFF
V: TRBV6-4
D: TRBD1
size: once
J: TRBJ2-1

DNA: TGTGCCAGCAGCTTCCGAGGGGGCCTCAAGTCCTACGGGCAGTACTTC
CDR3: CASSFRGGLKSYGQYF
V: TRBV7-8
D: TRBD1
size: .
J: TRBJ2-7

DNA: TGTGCCAGCAGCTTTCCATATACCGGGGAGCTGTTTTTT
CDR3: CASSFPYTGELFF
V: TRBV5-6
D: .
size: .
J: TRBJ2-2

DNA: TGCGCCAGCAGCTTGGAGTACGACAGGGGGCCCGCTGAAGCTTTCTTT
CDR3: CASSLEYDRGPAEAFF
V: TRBV5-1
D: TRBD1
size: .
J: TRBJ1-1

DNA: TGCGCCAGCAGTCAACCCACCGCCCGTCGACAGGGGTTTGGCTACACCTTC
CDR3: CASSQPTARRQGFGYTF
V: TRBV5-1
D: TRBD1
size: .
J: TRBJ1-2

DNA: TGTGCCAGCGAGCGCCACGGGACCCAGTACTTC
CDR3: CASERHGTQYF
V: TRBV5-8
D: .
size: .
J: TRBJ2-5

DNA: TGTGCCAGCAGTAACAGGGGGAGGGTACATCAGCCCCAGCATTTT
CDR3: CASSNRGRVHQPQHF
V: TRBV2
D: TRBD1
size: .
J: TRBJ1-5

DNA: TGTGCCAGCAGCTTGGGACGGGACTCGAACACTGAAGCTTTCTTT
CDR3: CASSLGRDSNTEAFF
V: TRBV5-8
D: .
size: .
J: TRBJ1-1

DNA: TGTGCCAGCAGCTTGGGGCAGCTCGCCTCTGGAAACACCATATATTTT
CDR3: CASSLGQLASGNTIYF
V: TRBV5-4
D: .
size: .
J: TRBJ1-3

DNA: TGTGCCAGCAGTTACCAGTGGGGGGAGGGGGAGACCCAGTACTTC
CDR3: CASSYQWGEGETQYF
V: TRBV6-2/TRBV6-3
D: TRBD2
size: .
J: TRBJ2-5

DNA: TGTGCCAGCAGCCAATCCGGGACAGGGGTAGAAAAACTGTTTTTT
CDR3: CASSQSGTGVEKLFF
V: TRBV7-2
D: TRBD1
size: .
J: TRBJ1-4

DNA: TGTGCCAGCAAACGGACAGGCTATGGCTACACCTTC
CDR3: CASKRTGYGYTF
V: TRBV2
D: TRBD1
size: .
J: TRBJ1-2

DNA: TGCGCCAGCAGCTTAAACAGGGTTGAATCGGGCGGCTACACCTTC
CDR3: CASSLNRVESGGYTF
V: TRBV5-1
D: .
size: .
J: TRBJ1-2

DNA: TGTGCCAGCAGGGAATGGACTGCAACTAATGAAAAACTGTTTTTT
CDR3: CASREWTATNEKLFF
V: TRBV28
D: .
size: .
J: TRBJ1-4

DNA: TGTGCCAGCAGCCTCAGCGGCGACACAGATACGCAGTATTTT
CDR3: CASSLSGDTDTQYF
V: TRBV6-5
D: .
size: .
J: TRBJ2-3

DNA: TGCGCCAGCAGCAGCCCCGGGAGTAGCGGGGAAGGGCCTTACAATGAGCAGTTCTTC
CDR3: CASSSPGSSGEGPYNEQFF
V: TRBV5-1
D: TRBD2
size: .
J: TRBJ2-1

DNA: TGTGCCAGCAGCTTACGGGGTGCTAATCAGCCCCAGCATTTT
CDR3: CASSLRGANQPQHF
V: TRBV7-8
D: .
size: few
J: TRBJ1-5

DNA: TGCGCCAGCAGCCAAACAGGGGGACGGTGGGGCTACACCTTC
CDR3: CASSQTGGRWGYTF
V: TRBV4-1
D: TRBD1
size: .
J: TRBJ1-2

DNA: TGTGCCAGCAGTCAGACAGGGGGATCGGACACTGAAGCTTTCTTT
CDR3: CASSQTGGSDTEAFF
V: TRBV6-5
D: TRBD1
size: .
J: TRBJ1-1

DNA: TGTGCCAGCAGCCAATCGGGTGGGGGGGCCCGTGAGCAGTTCTTC
CDR3: CASSQSGGGAREQFF
V: TRBV3-1/TRBV3-2
D: .
size: once
J: TRBJ2-1

DNA: TGTGCCAGCAGCGCTTTGGGACACGAGAATTCACCCCTCCACTTT
CDR3: CASSALGHENSPLHF
V: TRBV5-5
D: .
size: .
J: TRBJ1-6

DNA: TGTGCCAGCAGCTTGGGGGACAGGGGGCCCTACAATGAGCAGTTCTTC
CDR3: CASSLGDRGPYNEQFF
V: TRBV7-9
D: TRBD1
size: few
J: TRBJ2-1

DNA: TGTGCCAGTAGTAATTTAGTGGGGGGAAACACCGGGGAGCTGTTTTTT
CDR3: CASSNLVGGNTGELFF
V: TRBV19
D: .
size: .
J: TRBJ2-2

DNA: TGTGCCAGCACCATTAACGTCCATGGGACCGGGGAGCTGTTTTTT
CDR3: CASTINVHGTGELFF
V: TRBV2
D: .
size: .
J: TRBJ2-2

DNA: TGTGCCAGCAGCGTAGATGTGGGGGACAATGAGCAGTTCTTC
CDR3: CASSVDVGDNEQFF
V: TRBV9
D: .
size: .
J: TRBJ2-1

DNA: TGTGCCAGCAGCAAAGTGGGGAACCGTTCCCCCCTCCACTTT
CDR3: CASSKVGNRSPLHF
V: TRBV21-1
D: .
size: .
J: TRBJ1-6